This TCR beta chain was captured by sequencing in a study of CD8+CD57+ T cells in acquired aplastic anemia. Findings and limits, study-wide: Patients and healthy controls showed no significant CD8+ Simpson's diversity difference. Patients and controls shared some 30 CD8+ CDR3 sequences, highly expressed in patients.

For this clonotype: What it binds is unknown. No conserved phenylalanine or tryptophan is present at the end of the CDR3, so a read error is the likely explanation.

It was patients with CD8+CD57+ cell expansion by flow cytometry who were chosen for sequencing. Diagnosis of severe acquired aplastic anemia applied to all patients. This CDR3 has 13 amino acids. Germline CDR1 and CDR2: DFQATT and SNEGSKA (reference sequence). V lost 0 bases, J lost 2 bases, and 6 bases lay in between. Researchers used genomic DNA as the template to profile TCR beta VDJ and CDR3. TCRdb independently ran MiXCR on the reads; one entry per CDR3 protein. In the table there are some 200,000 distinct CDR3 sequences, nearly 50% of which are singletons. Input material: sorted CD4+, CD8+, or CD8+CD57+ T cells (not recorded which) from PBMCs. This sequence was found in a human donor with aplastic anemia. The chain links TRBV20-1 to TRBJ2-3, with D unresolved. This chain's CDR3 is CSARDLVTDTQYL. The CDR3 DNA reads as TGCAGTGCTAGAGACCTAGTCACAGATACGCAGTATCTT.